This is a list of T cell receptor beta chains from one sample in a study of cytomegalovirus exposure and HLA in healthy donors. Assay used: immunoSEQ multiplex PCR; TCRdb lists only in-frame clones, some missing. Here the sample spans 85,000 to 95,000 clones, around 68% being singletons. Sequencing input: PBMCs. These receptors all come from a man aged 25 to 45 in good health and CMV-seropositive. CDR3s include the opening cysteine and the closing phenylalanine or tryptophan. D genes are given only for firm matches. A clone size is listed for some rows: how often the clone was seen (once, few, many), or a class if it is expanded.

d_gene: TRBD1; abundance: -; v_gene: TRBV29-1; j_gene: TRBJ1-1; CDR3aa: CSVHPGGRTEAFF; CDR3nt: TGCAGCGTCCATCCAGGGGGACGGACTGAAGCTTTCTTT
d_gene: TRBD2; abundance: -; v_gene: TRBV9; j_gene: TRBJ2-1; CDR3aa: CASSVESGRAYNEQFF; CDR3nt: TGTGCCAGCAGCGTAGAGAGCGGGAGGGCCTACAATGAGCAGTTCTTC
d_gene: TRBD1; abundance: -; v_gene: TRBV28; j_gene: TRBJ2-1; CDR3aa: CASSLSGTVGEQFF; CDR3nt: TGTGCCAGCAGTTTATCCGGGACAGTGGGTGAGCAGTTCTTC
d_gene: -; abundance: -; v_gene: TRBV6-4; j_gene: TRBJ2-5; CDR3aa: CASSAGDPYF; CDR3nt: TGTGCCAGCAGTGCGGGAGACCCCTACTTC
d_gene: TRBD1; abundance: -; v_gene: TRBV7-9; j_gene: TRBJ1-1; CDR3aa: CASRVYRGAGTEAFF; CDR3nt: TGTGCCAGCAGAGTTTACAGGGGCGCGGGGACTGAAGCTTTCTTT
d_gene: -; abundance: -; v_gene: TRBV5-6; j_gene: TRBJ1-3; CDR3aa: CASSLARGNTIYF; CDR3nt: TGTGCCAGCAGCTTGGCCCGTGGAAACACCATATATTTT
d_gene: -; abundance: once; v_gene: TRBV5-6; j_gene: TRBJ2-5; CDR3aa: CASSLGQAKETQYF; CDR3nt: TGTGCCAGCAGCTTGGGGCAGGCAAAAGAGACCCAGTACTTC
d_gene: -; abundance: -; v_gene: TRBV9; j_gene: TRBJ1-3; CDR3aa: CASSAGAGLLDTIYF; CDR3nt: TGTGCCAGCAGCGCTGGGGCAGGGCTCCTAGACACCATATATTTT
d_gene: -; abundance: -; v_gene: TRBV28; j_gene: TRBJ1-4; CDR3aa: CASNTGLEKLFF; CDR3nt: TGTGCCAGCAATACGGGTCTTGAAAAACTGTTTTTT
d_gene: -; abundance: few; v_gene: TRBV7-3; j_gene: TRBJ1-6; CDR3aa: CASSSSVGLSPLHF; CDR3nt: TGTGCCAGCAGCTCCTCTGTGGGGCTTTCACCCCTCCACTTT
d_gene: -; abundance: few; v_gene: TRBV14; j_gene: TRBJ1-3; CDR3aa: CASSQDRGNTIYF; CDR3nt: TGTGCCAGCAGCCAAGATAGAGGAAACACCATATATTTT
d_gene: -; abundance: -; v_gene: TRBV5-6; j_gene: TRBJ2-4; CDR3aa: CASSLGTENIQYF; CDR3nt: TGTGCCAGCAGCTTGGGGACAGAAAACATTCAGTACTTC
d_gene: TRBD1; abundance: -; v_gene: TRBV9; j_gene: TRBJ1-1; CDR3aa: CASSLQQGSTEAFF; CDR3nt: TGTGCCAGCAGCCTACAACAGGGGTCCACTGAAGCTTTCTTT
d_gene: -; abundance: -; v_gene: TRBV27; j_gene: TRBJ2-7; CDR3aa: CASSPWTAGYEQYF; CDR3nt: TGTGCCAGCAGTCCTTGGACAGCCGGCTACGAGCAGTACTTC
d_gene: -; abundance: -; v_gene: TRBV4-2; j_gene: TRBJ2-7; CDR3aa: CASSQDRSGGPYEQYF; CDR3nt: TGTGCCAGCAGCCAAGATCGGAGCGGCGGACCCTACGAGCAGTACTTC
d_gene: TRBD1; abundance: -; v_gene: TRBV5-1; j_gene: TRBJ2-1; CDR3aa: CASSSFRDRGINEQFF; CDR3nt: TGCGCCAGCAGCTCATTCCGGGACAGGGGGATCAATGAGCAGTTCTTC
d_gene: -; abundance: -; v_gene: TRBV11-2; j_gene: TRBJ2-7; CDR3aa: CASSQEGVADEQYF; CDR3nt: TGTGCCAGCAGCCAAGAGGGAGTAGCCGACGAGCAGTACTTC
d_gene: -; abundance: -; v_gene: TRBV6-5; j_gene: TRBJ2-1; CDR3aa: CASRQRTVDEQFF; CDR3nt: TGTGCCAGCAGACAGCGGACGGTGGACGAGCAGTTCTTC
d_gene: TRBD2; abundance: -; v_gene: TRBV19; j_gene: TRBJ2-7; CDR3aa: CASSLTSGRAEYEQYF; CDR3nt: TGTGCCAGTAGTCTGACTAGCGGGAGGGCCGAATACGAGCAGTACTTC
d_gene: TRBD1; abundance: once; v_gene: TRBV5-1; j_gene: TRBJ1-2; CDR3aa: CASSEPGQGGFGYTF; CDR3nt: TGCGCCAGCAGCGAGCCGGGACAGGGGGGATTCGGCTACACCTTC
d_gene: -; abundance: -; v_gene: TRBV5-1; j_gene: TRBJ1-1; CDR3aa: CASSSQGGGVEAFF; CDR3nt: TGCGCCAGCAGCTCCCAGGGAGGGGGGGTTGAAGCTTTCTTT
d_gene: TRBD1; abundance: -; v_gene: TRBV9; j_gene: TRBJ1-3; CDR3aa: CASSPRQGGAGNTIYF; CDR3nt: TGTGCCAGCAGCCCACGACAGGGAGGAGCTGGAAACACCATATATTTT
d_gene: -; abundance: -; v_gene: TRBV10-2; j_gene: TRBJ1-6; CDR3aa: CASSDKQGRIYDSPLHF; CDR3nt: TGCGCCAGCAGTGATAAACAGGGAAGAATTTACGATTCACCCCTCCACTTT
d_gene: -; abundance: -; v_gene: TRBV10-2; j_gene: TRBJ2-7; CDR3aa: CASSPTIGAVQYF; CDR3nt: TGCGCCAGCAGCCCGACCATAGGGGCAGTACAGTACTTC
d_gene: TRBD2; abundance: few; v_gene: TRBV10-3; j_gene: TRBJ2-3; CDR3aa: CAISVAGGATDTQYF; CDR3nt: TGTGCCATCAGTGTAGCGGGAGGGGCCACAGATACGCAGTATTTT
d_gene: -; abundance: -; v_gene: TRBV5-1; j_gene: TRBJ2-1; CDR3aa: CASSFILARVFYNEQFF; CDR3nt: TGCGCCAGCAGCTTCATCCTTGCCAGGGTCTTCTACAATGAGCAGTTCTTC
d_gene: TRBD1; abundance: -; v_gene: TRBV9; j_gene: TRBJ2-3; CDR3aa: CASSPRQGDGTDTQYF; CDR3nt: TGTGCCAGCAGCCCCCGACAGGGGGATGGAACAGATACGCAGTATTTT
d_gene: TRBD2; abundance: -; v_gene: TRBV4-1; j_gene: TRBJ2-1; CDR3aa: CASSQTSGTYNEQFF; CDR3nt: TGCGCCAGCAGCCAAACTAGCGGCACCTACAATGAGCAGTTCTTC
d_gene: TRBD1; abundance: once; v_gene: TRBV19; j_gene: TRBJ2-7; CDR3aa: CASSDTGGTGAQEQYF; CDR3nt: TGTGCCAGTTCTGACACCGGTGGGACAGGGGCGCAAGAGCAGTACTTC
d_gene: -; abundance: -; v_gene: TRBV19; j_gene: TRBJ1-4; CDR3aa: CASSARTEGEKLFF; CDR3nt: TGTGCCAGTAGTGCCAGGACGGAGGGTGAAAAACTGTTTTTT
d_gene: -; abundance: few; v_gene: TRBV2; j_gene: TRBJ2-1; CDR3aa: CASAYGVYNEQFF; CDR3nt: TGTGCCAGCGCATACGGGGTTTACAATGAGCAGTTCTTC
d_gene: TRBD2; abundance: -; v_gene: TRBV7-9; j_gene: TRBJ2-3; CDR3aa: CASSFPGLGGTDTQYF; CDR3nt: TGTGCCAGCAGTTTTCCGGGACTAGGGGGCACAGATACGCAGTATTTT
d_gene: TRBD1; abundance: few; v_gene: TRBV9; j_gene: TRBJ1-4; CDR3aa: CASSAGQGGMGEKLFF; CDR3nt: TGTGCCAGCAGCGCCGGACAGGGTGGTATGGGTGAAAAACTGTTTTTT
d_gene: TRBD1; abundance: -; v_gene: TRBV15; j_gene: TRBJ2-6; CDR3aa: CATSRGTGESPSGANVLTF; CDR3nt: TGTGCCACCAGCAGGGGGACAGGGGAAAGCCCCTCTGGGGCCAACGTCCTGACTTTC
d_gene: -; abundance: -; v_gene: TRBV4-1; j_gene: TRBJ2-7; CDR3aa: CASSHQAQQGYEQYF; CDR3nt: TGCGCCAGCAGCCATCAGGCACAACAGGGCTACGAGCAGTACTTC
d_gene: TRBD1; abundance: -; v_gene: TRBV27; j_gene: TRBJ2-1; CDR3aa: CASSITGGSYNEQFF; CDR3nt: TGTGCCAGCAGTATTACAGGGGGTTCCTACAATGAGCAGTTCTTC
d_gene: -; abundance: few; v_gene: TRBV6-5; j_gene: TRBJ2-1; CDR3aa: CASGGNNEQFF; CDR3nt: TGTGCCAGCGGAGGAAACAATGAGCAGTTCTTC
d_gene: -; abundance: -; v_gene: TRBV5-1; j_gene: TRBJ2-5; CDR3aa: CASSLAGAQETQYF; CDR3nt: TGCGCCAGCAGTTTGGCAGGGGCGCAAGAGACCCAGTACTTC
d_gene: -; abundance: few; v_gene: TRBV15; j_gene: TRBJ1-1; CDR3aa: CATSRAAGVTEAFF; CDR3nt: TGTGCCACCAGCAGAGCAGCAGGGGTTACTGAAGCTTTCTTT
d_gene: TRBD2; abundance: -; v_gene: TRBV25-1; j_gene: TRBJ2-1; CDR3aa: CASLGAGGYNEQFF; CDR3nt: TGTGCCAGCTTGGGGGCGGGAGGGTACAATGAGCAGTTCTTC
d_gene: -; abundance: once; v_gene: TRBV19; j_gene: TRBJ1-1; CDR3aa: CASGTNNMNTEAFF; CDR3nt: TGTGCCTCCGGGACAAATAACATGAACACTGAAGCTTTCTTT
d_gene: TRBD2; abundance: few; v_gene: TRBV6-1; j_gene: TRBJ2-7; CDR3aa: CASSEGLAGSYEQYF; CDR3nt: TGTGCCAGCAGTGAAGGACTAGCGGGCTCCTACGAGCAGTACTTC
d_gene: -; abundance: -; v_gene: TRBV2; j_gene: TRBJ1-1; CDR3aa: CASSGETEAFF; CDR3nt: TGTGCCAGCAGTGGGGAGACTGAAGCTTTCTTT
d_gene: TRBD1; abundance: -; v_gene: TRBV6-5; j_gene: TRBJ2-7; CDR3aa: CATREMGQGSYEQYF; CDR3nt: TGTGCCACCCGCGAGATGGGACAGGGGTCCTACGAGCAGTACTTC
d_gene: -; abundance: -; v_gene: TRBV6-5; j_gene: TRBJ2-7; CDR3aa: CASSYLISYEQYF; CDR3nt: TGTGCCAGCAGTTACCTTATCTCCTACGAGCAGTACTTC
d_gene: TRBD2; abundance: -; v_gene: TRBV28; j_gene: TRBJ2-1; CDR3aa: CASSLPTSGRYNEQFF; CDR3nt: TGTGCCAGCAGTTTACCAACTAGCGGGCGTTACAATGAGCAGTTCTTC
d_gene: TRBD1; abundance: once; v_gene: TRBV6-6; j_gene: TRBJ1-6; CDR3aa: CASSYAAGTEHSPLHF; CDR3nt: TGTGCCAGCAGTTACGCCGCCGGGACAGAACATTCACCCCTCCACTTT
d_gene: TRBD2; abundance: -; v_gene: TRBV6-1; j_gene: TRBJ2-1; CDR3aa: CASRGGEGWEQFF; CDR3nt: TGTGCCAGCAGGGGGGGGGAGGGTTGGGAGCAGTTCTTC
d_gene: -; abundance: -; v_gene: TRBV7-9; j_gene: TRBJ1-3; CDR3aa: CASSRGETIYF; CDR3nt: TGTGCCAGCAGTCGGGGGGAGACCATATATTTT
d_gene: TRBD1; abundance: -; v_gene: TRBV15; j_gene: TRBJ1-1; CDR3aa: CATSRDGGQGGTEAFF; CDR3nt: TGTGCCACCAGCAGAGATGGAGGACAGGGGGGGACTGAAGCTTTCTTT
d_gene: -; abundance: once; v_gene: TRBV11-2; j_gene: TRBJ2-5; CDR3aa: CASSFPIPSAILETQYF; CDR3nt: TGTGCCAGCAGCTTTCCCATCCCATCTGCTATACTAGAGACCCAGTACTTC
d_gene: -; abundance: -; v_gene: TRBV2; j_gene: TRBJ1-2; CDR3aa: CARAVGTGTYGYTF; CDR3nt: TGTGCCCGAGCAGTTGGCACAGGAACGTATGGCTACACCTTC
d_gene: -; abundance: -; v_gene: TRBV19; j_gene: TRBJ2-6; CDR3aa: CASSFTGLSSGANVLTF; CDR3nt: TGTGCCAGTAGTTTCACAGGGTTGAGCTCTGGGGCCAACGTCCTGACTTTC
d_gene: TRBD1; abundance: -; v_gene: TRBV7-2; j_gene: TRBJ1-2; CDR3aa: CASSLAGTANGYTF; CDR3nt: TGTGCCAGCAGCTTGGCCGGGACAGCCAATGGCTACACCTTC
d_gene: -; abundance: -; v_gene: TRBV6-1; j_gene: TRBJ1-6; CDR3aa: CASSGGGLKPSSYNSPLHF; CDR3nt: TGTGCCAGCAGTGGGGGAGGACTCAAACCGAGCTCCTATAATTCACCCCTCCACTTT
d_gene: -; abundance: -; v_gene: TRBV7-8; j_gene: TRBJ2-7; CDR3aa: CASSNSRDSYFYEQYF; CDR3nt: TGTGCCAGCAGCAACTCCCGGGACTCCTATTTCTACGAGCAGTACTTC
d_gene: TRBD1; abundance: few; v_gene: TRBV7-2; j_gene: TRBJ1-1; CDR3aa: CASSLQGARTEAFF; CDR3nt: TGTGCCAGCAGCTTGCAGGGGGCGCGGACTGAAGCTTTCTTT
d_gene: -; abundance: few; v_gene: TRBV27; j_gene: TRBJ2-5; CDR3aa: CASSLADQETQYF; CDR3nt: TGTGCCAGCAGTTTAGCAGATCAAGAGACCCAGTACTTC
d_gene: -; abundance: -; v_gene: TRBV29-1; j_gene: TRBJ2-1; CDR3aa: CSVDATYSYNEQFF; CDR3nt: TGCAGCGTTGACGCGACTTACTCCTACAATGAGCAGTTCTTC